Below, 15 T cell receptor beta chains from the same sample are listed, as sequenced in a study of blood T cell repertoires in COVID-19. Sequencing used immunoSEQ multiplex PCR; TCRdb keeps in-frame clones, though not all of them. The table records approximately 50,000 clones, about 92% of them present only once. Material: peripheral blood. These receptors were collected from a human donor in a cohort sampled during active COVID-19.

CDR3 DNA sequence: TGTGCCAGCAGCGCCGCGCGGGGGTTAGCCGGGGAGCTGTTTTTT. Amino acids: CASSAARGLAGELFF. V and J are TRBV9 and TRBJ2-2, with 7 nucleotides matching TRBD2. The CDR3 has 15 amino acids. J gave up 6 bases and V 3 bases, and 8 bases lay outside the gene matches. Per germline, CDR1 SGDLS and CDR2 YYNGEE.

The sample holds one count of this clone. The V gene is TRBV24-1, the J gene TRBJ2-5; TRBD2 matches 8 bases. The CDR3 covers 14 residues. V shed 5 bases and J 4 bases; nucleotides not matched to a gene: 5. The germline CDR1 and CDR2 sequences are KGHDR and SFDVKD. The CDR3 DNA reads TGTGCCACCAGTGCGGGAGGGCCAGGAGAGACCCAGTACTTC. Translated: CATSAGGPGETQYF.

The CDR3 sequence is CASNSGSGEQYF. The CDR3 DNA is TGTGCCTCCAACTCGGGGTCGGGTGAGCAGTACTTC. The V call is TRBV6-5, the J call TRBJ2-7, with D perhaps matching TRBD2 (5 bases). V lost 11 bases and J lost 7, with 18 bases in between. The germline V gene encodes CDR1 MNHEY and CDR2 SVGAGI. CDR3 length: 12 amino acids.

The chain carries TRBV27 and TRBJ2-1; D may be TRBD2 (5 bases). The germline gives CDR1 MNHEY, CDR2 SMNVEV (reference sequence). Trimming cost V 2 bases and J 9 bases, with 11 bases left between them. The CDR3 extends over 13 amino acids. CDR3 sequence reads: CASSLRTWGEQFF. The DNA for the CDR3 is TGTGCCAGCAGTTTACGGACTTGGGGTGAGCAGTTCTTC.

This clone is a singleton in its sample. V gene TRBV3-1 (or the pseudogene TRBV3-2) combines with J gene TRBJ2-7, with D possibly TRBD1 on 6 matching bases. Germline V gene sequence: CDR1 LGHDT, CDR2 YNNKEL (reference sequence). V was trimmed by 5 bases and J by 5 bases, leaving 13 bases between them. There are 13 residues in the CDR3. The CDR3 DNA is TGTGCCAGCAGCTCCCCTGAGGGGGACGAGCAGTACTTC. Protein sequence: CASSSPEGDEQYF.

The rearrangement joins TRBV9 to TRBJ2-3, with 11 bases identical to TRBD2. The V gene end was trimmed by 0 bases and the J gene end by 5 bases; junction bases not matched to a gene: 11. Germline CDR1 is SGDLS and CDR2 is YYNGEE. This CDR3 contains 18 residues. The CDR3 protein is CASSVAPDKLAGEDTQYF. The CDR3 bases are TGTGCCAGCAGCGTAGCCCCCGATAAACTAGCGGGAGAAGATACGCAGTATTTT.

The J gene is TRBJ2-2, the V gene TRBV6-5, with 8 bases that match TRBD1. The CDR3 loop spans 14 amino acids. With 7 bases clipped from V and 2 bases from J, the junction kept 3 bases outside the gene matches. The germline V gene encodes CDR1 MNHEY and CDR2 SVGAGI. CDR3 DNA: TGTGCCAGCATACAGGGGGTCAACACCGGGGAGCTGTTTTTT. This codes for CASIQGVNTGELFF.

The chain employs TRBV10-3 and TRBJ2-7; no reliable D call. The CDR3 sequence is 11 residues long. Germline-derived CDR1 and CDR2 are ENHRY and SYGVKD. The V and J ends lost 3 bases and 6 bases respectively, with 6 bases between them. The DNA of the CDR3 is TGTGCCATCAGTGACGGAGCCGAGCAGTACGTC. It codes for CAISDGAEQYV.

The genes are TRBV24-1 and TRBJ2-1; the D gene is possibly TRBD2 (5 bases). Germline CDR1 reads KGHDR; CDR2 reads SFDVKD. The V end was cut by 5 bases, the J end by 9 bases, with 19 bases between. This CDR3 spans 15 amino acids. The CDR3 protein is CATSVGGGQAPEQFF. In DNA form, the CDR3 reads TGTGCCACCAGTGTGGGTGGAGGTCAGGCCCCTGAGCAGTTCTTC.

This CDR3 reads CASSGTPDEKLFF. CDR3 in DNA: TGCGCCAGCTCCGGGACACCCGATGAAAAACTGTTTTTT. V is TRBV10-1 and J is TRBJ1-4, with D tentatively TRBD1 (6 bases). Germline CDR1 WNHNN, CDR2 SYGVQD (reference sequence). The CDR3 runs 13 residues. The germline V and J ends were trimmed by 8 bases and 6 bases, with 13 bases remaining between them.

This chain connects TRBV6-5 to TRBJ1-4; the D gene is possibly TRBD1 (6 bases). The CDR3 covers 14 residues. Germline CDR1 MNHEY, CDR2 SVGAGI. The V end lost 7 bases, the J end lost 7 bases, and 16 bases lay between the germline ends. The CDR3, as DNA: TGTGCCAGCAAAATAGGGAGGGGGGGTGAAAAACTGTTTTTT. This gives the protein CASKIGRGGEKLFF.

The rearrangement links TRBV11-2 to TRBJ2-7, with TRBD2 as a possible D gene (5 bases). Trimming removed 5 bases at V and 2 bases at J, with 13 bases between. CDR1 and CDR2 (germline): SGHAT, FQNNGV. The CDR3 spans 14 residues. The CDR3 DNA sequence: TGTGCCAGCAGCCTCACTAGGGTTCCCTACGAGCAGTACTTC. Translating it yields CASSLTRVPYEQYF.

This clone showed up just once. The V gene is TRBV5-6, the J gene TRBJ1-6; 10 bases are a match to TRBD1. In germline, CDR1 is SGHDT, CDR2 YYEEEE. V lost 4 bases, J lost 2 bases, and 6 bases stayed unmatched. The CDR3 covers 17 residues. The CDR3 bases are TGTGCCAGCAGCCTAAGACAGGGGGCTCCCTATAATTCACCCCTCCACTTT. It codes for CASSLRQGAPYNSPLHF.

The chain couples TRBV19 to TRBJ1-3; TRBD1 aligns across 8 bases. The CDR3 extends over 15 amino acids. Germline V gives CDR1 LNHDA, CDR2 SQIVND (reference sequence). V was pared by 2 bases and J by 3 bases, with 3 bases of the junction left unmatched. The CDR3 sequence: CASSIQGARGNTIYF. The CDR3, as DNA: TGTGCCAGTAGTATACAGGGGGCGCGTGGAAACACCATATATTTT.

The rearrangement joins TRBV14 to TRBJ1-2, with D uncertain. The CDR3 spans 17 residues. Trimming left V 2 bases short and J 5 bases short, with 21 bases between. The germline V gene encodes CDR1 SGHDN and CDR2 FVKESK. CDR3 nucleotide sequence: TGTGCCAGCAGCCAAACGAGAGCGGCAGGAGAAGGTTATGGCTACACCTTC. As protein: CASSQTRAAGEGYGYTF.